The 31 T cell receptor beta chains below all came from one sample that was sequenced in a study of identical twins. TCRdb analysed the 5' RACE reads with MiXCR anew, one entry per CDR3 protein. The data contain around 340,000 distinct CDR3 sequences, around an eighth of them singletons. The data also belong to a second study, concerning yellow fever vaccine responses in identical twins.

The sample was CD8+ T cells sorted from blood. These receptors all come from a woman aged 18-35 years in good health.

The chain links TRBV7-6 to TRBJ2-1, with 8 bases matching TRBD2. Germline lookup yields CDR1 SGHVS and CDR2 FNYEAQ. The V segment lost 6 bases and the J segment 7 bases; nucleotides outside the gene matches: 14. The CDR3 is made up of 16 amino acids. This CDR3 reads CASSPNVGLAFNEQFF. The CDR3 DNA is TGTGCCAGCAGTCCAAATGTCGGACTAGCTTTTAATGAGCAGTTCTTC.

The chain carries TRBV4-2 and TRBJ2-5, with 7 bases matching TRBD2. The CDR3 runs to 16 residues. Germline V lookup: CDR1 LGHNA, CDR2 YNFKEQ. V gave up 0 bases and J gave up 3 bases; unmatched junction bases: 7. The CDR3 reads CASSQENWAGEETQYF. CDR3 nucleotide sequence: TGTGCCAGCAGCCAAGAAAATTGGGCGGGGGAAGAGACCCAGTACTTC.

This clonotype was detected a few times. The chain combines TRBV5-1 with TRBJ2-7, with D perhaps matching TRBD1 or TRBD2 (5 bases each). Trimming stripped 3 bases from V and 7 bases from J, with 14 bases between. This CDR3 spans 13 amino acids. CDR1 and CDR2 (germline): SGHRS, YFSETQ. Here the CDR3 DNA reads TGCGCCAGCAGCTGGGACCTGCATGGGGAGCAGTACGTC. Its protein product is CASSWDLHGEQYV.

This clonotype was seen only a few times. The chain joins TRBV13 to TRBJ2-7; no clear D gene. The germline V and J ends were trimmed by 5 bases and 1 base, with 9 bases remaining between them. Germline CDR1 is PRHDT and CDR2 is FYEKMQ (reference sequence). This CDR3 has 13 amino acids. CDR3 in DNA: TGTGCCAGCAGCCCCAGTATGTCCTACGAGCAGTACGTC. Translation: CASSPSMSYEQYV.

This clonotype was observed a handful of times. The CDR3 coding sequence is TGTGCCAGCAAACAGGAGGGGGTATACGAGCAGTACTTC. It is translated as CASKQEGVYEQYF. This rearrangement joins TRBV27 to TRBJ2-7; D might be TRBD1 or TRBD2, each matching 6 bases. The CDR3 extends over 13 amino acids. Deletions cut 7 bases from V and 4 bases from J, with 14 bases between. CDR1 MNHEY and CDR2 SMNVEV come from the germline V gene (reference sequence).

This clonotype was detected only a few times. One junction end does not reproduce the germline sequence, and a read error may be involved. The gene calls are TRBV4-1 and TRBJ2-1; 7 bases fit TRBD2. This CDR3 is 16 amino acids long. The germline CDR1 and CDR2 sequences are MGHRA and YSYEKL. CDR3 loop: CASSQERGDSYNEQFF. The DNA of the CDR3 is TGCGCCAGCAGTCAAGAGCGGGGAGACTCCTACAATGAGCAGTTCTTC.

The V gene is TRBV6-1, the J gene TRBJ2-3; 9 nucleotides align to TRBD1. The CDR3 has 15 amino acids. Per the germline V gene, CDR1 is MNHNS and CDR2 is SASEGT. Trimming at V came to 10 bases and at J to 2 bases, leaving 10 bases not matched to a gene. CDR3 sequence reads: CATKYRGRVTDTQYF. DNA for the CDR3: TGTGCCACCAAATACAGGGGGCGCGTCACAGATACGCAGTATTTT.

This clonotype was detected many times. The rearrangement uses TRBV24-1 and TRBJ2-2; D may correspond to TRBD1 or TRBD2 (6 bases each). V was shortened by 3 bases and J by 7 bases, with 8 bases between the two germline ends. The V gene's germline CDR1 is KGHDR and CDR2 SFDVKD. This CDR3 has 13 amino acids. The CDR3 nucleotides are TGTGCCACCAGTGATGGAGGGGGCGGGGAGCTGTTTTTT. Its translation: CATSDGGGGELFF.

This clonotype was observed a handful of times. The chain uses TRBV12-3 or TRBV12-4 and TRBJ2-1; a possible D gene is TRBD1 (5 bases). The germline V and J ends were trimmed by 1 base and 8 bases, with 9 bases remaining between them. The CDR3 length is 13 residues. Here the CDR3 reads CASSLGRVYEQFF. CDR3 DNA: TGTGCCAGCAGTTTAGGCAGGGTCTATGAGCAGTTCTTC.

This clonotype was counted ten times or more. The chain has TRBV5-5 and TRBJ1-1; 8 bases match TRBD1. Germline V gene lookup returns CDR1 SGHKS and CDR2 YYEKEE (reference sequence). The CDR3 extends over 16 amino acids. J lost 0 bases, V lost 3 bases, and 7 bases had no gene match. For the CDR3, the DNA is TGTGCCAGCAGCTACGGACAGGGACTGGTGAACACTGAAGCTTTCTTT. Protein: CASSYGQGLVNTEAFF.

This clonotype was counted a few times. The chain carries TRBV9 and TRBJ2-1; D gene uncertain. With 4 bases removed from V and 5 bases from J, the gap between germline ends came to 13 bases. This CDR3 contains 14 residues. Germline V CDR1 and CDR2: SGDLS, YYNGEE. CDR3 DNA: TGTGCCAGCAGCCCTTCCTTGGGAAACAATGAGCAGTTCTTC. This encodes CASSPSLGNNEQFF.

J is TRBJ2-5 and V is TRBV15; 16 positions match TRBD2. The CDR3 spans 17 residues. Trimming took 9 bases from V and 2 from J; bases not matched to a gene: 9. CDR1 is LNHNV, CDR2 YYDKDF, per germline (reference sequence). The CDR3 coding sequence is TGTGCCACACTACCGGGACTAGCGGGGGGGATTCAAGAGACCCAGTACTTC. Protein: CATLPGLAGGIQETQYF.

This clonotype showed up many times. This chain links TRBV7-9 with TRBJ2-5, with D possibly being TRBD1 (6 bases). The CDR3 totals 16 residues. Germline CDR1 reads SEHNR; CDR2 reads FQNEAQ (reference sequence). V was trimmed by 1 base and J by 5 bases, leaving 17 bases between them. The CDR3 DNA reads TGTGCCAGCAGCTTAGGGGTTCGGCAGGGGATCGAGACCCAGTACTTC. Amino acids: CASSLGVRQGIETQYF.

The rearrangement joins TRBV11-2 to TRBJ1-1; D is undetermined. CDR1 and CDR2 (germline): SGHAT, FQNNGV. Trimming took off 0 bases at V and 1 base at J, with 12 bases between the two ends. The CDR3 extends over 16 amino acids. The CDR3 DNA is TGTGCCAGCAGCTTAGATTGGCTAGGAGCGAACACTGAAGCTTTCTTT. Its protein product is CASSLDWLGANTEAFF.

The V and J genes are TRBV7-9 and TRBJ2-7; 9 bases map to TRBD2. Losses at the gene ends were 2 bases for V and 2 bases for J; bases not matched to a gene: 7. The CDR3 loop spans 16 amino acids. Germline V lookup: CDR1 SEHNR, CDR2 FQNEAQ (reference sequence). The CDR3 loop reads CASSLNPAGGTYEQYF. In DNA form, the CDR3 reads TGTGCCAGCAGCTTAAATCCAGCGGGGGGTACCTACGAGCAGTACTTC.

The V gene is TRBV27, the J gene TRBJ1-5; no reliable D call. The V gene lost 2 bases and the J gene lost 6 bases, with 14 bases spanning the gap. The CDR3 is 15 amino acids. Germline V gene sequence: CDR1 MNHEY, CDR2 SMNVEV (reference sequence). CDR3 nucleotides: TGTGCCAGCAGTTTAGGGTCCCAACTGGGTCAGCCCCAGCATTTT. Translated: CASSLGSQLGQPQHF.

The genes are TRBV27 and TRBJ2-4, with D hard to call. Per germline, CDR1 MNHEY and CDR2 SMNVEV (reference sequence). The germline V and J ends were trimmed by 0 bases and 1 base, with 7 bases remaining between them. The CDR3 is 15 amino acids. CDR3 loop: CASSLSSSAKNIQYF. DNA of the CDR3: TGTGCCAGCAGTTTATCCAGTAGCGCCAAAAACATTCAGTACTTC.

This clonotype was observed a handful of times. The J gene is TRBJ1-1, the V gene TRBV28; 7 bases map to TRBD1. Per the germline V gene, CDR1 is MDHEN and CDR2 is SYDVKM. The CDR3 is 15 amino acids. V trimming: 3 bases; J trimming: 4 bases; junction bases outside the gene matches: 8. The CDR3 here is CASSFIQGRGTEAFF. The CDR3 DNA reads as TGTGCCAGCAGTTTCATACAGGGGAGGGGCACTGAAGCTTTCTTT.

This clonotype was seen more than once but under ten times. The rearrangement links TRBV2 to TRBJ1-1; 7 bases are a match to TRBD1. CDR3 length: 14 amino acids. Germline assignment: CDR1 SNHLY and CDR2 FYNNEI. Trimming at V came to 1 base and at J to 3 bases, leaving 2 bases not matched to a gene. The DNA for the CDR3 is TGTGCCAGCAGTGAAGAGGGGGCGGACACTGAAGCTTTCTTT. It yields the protein CASSEEGADTEAFF.

This clonotype has at least ten counts. The chain combines TRBV11-2 with TRBJ2-1; the match to TRBD1 covers 7 bases. The J segment lost 9 bases and the V segment lost 5 bases, leaving 19 bases of the junction unmatched. CDR1 SGHAT and CDR2 FQNNGV come from the germline V gene. This CDR3 is built from 17 residues. As DNA, the CDR3 is TGTGCCAGCAGCCCTTACCCTCCACAGGGGATGACAACTGAGCAGTTCTTC. Its translation is CASSPYPPQGMTTEQFF.

This clonotype was found a few times. The V call is TRBV15, the J call TRBJ1-5; no reliable D call. Trimming shortened V by 1 base and J by 1 base, and 8 bases separated the two germline ends. Germline loops: CDR1 LNHNV, CDR2 YYDKDF (reference sequence). This CDR3 spans 15 amino acids. In DNA form, the CDR3 reads TGTGCCACCAGCAGAGCCCGATTGAGCAATCAGCCCCAGCATTTT. Translated: CATSRARLSNQPQHF.

This clonotype appeared a few times. The genes are TRBV21-1 and TRBJ2-5; no check of the table's D call, TRBD1, against the DNA was made. TRBV21-1 is designated a pseudogene. The CDR3 runs 14 residues. The CDR3 loop is CASSKNPPLETQYF. CDR3 nucleotide sequence: TGTGCCAGCAGCAAAAATCCCCCGTTGGAGACCCAGTACTTC.

The V gene is TRBV7-8, the J gene TRBJ2-3, with 7 nucleotides matching TRBD2. Trimming at V came to 1 base and at J to 3 bases, leaving 7 bases not matched to a gene. The germline CDR1 and CDR2 sequences are SGHVS and FQNEAQ. The length of the CDR3 is 16 residues. As DNA, the CDR3 is TGTGCCAGCAGCTTAGGAGATTGGGGGGGGACAGATACGCAGTATTTT. It specifies CASSLGDWGGTDTQYF.

This clonotype came up once. This may be a read error: a much more frequent sequence differs by one nucleotide. The chain combines TRBV6-5 with TRBJ2-2; tentatively, D is TRBD1 (6 bases). Germline CDR1 is MNHEY and CDR2 is SVGAGI. The CDR3 runs to 14 residues. In DNA, the CDR3 is TGTGCCAACAGTTACCCAACAGGGTCGGGGGAGCTGTTTTTT. Translating gives CANSYPTGSGELFF.

This clonotype was picked up many times. The V call is TRBV15, the J call TRBJ2-5; 11 nucleotides match TRBD2. V gave up 0 bases and J gave up 5 bases; unmatched junction bases: 2. The CDR3 length is 15 residues. Germline CDR1 reads LNHNV; CDR2 reads YYDKDF (reference sequence). CDR3 in DNA: TGTGCCACCAGCAGAGATAGACTAGCGGGGGAGACCCAGTACTTC. Residues: CATSRDRLAGETQYF.

This clonotype appeared a few times. J is TRBJ2-7 and V is TRBV20-1; D is perhaps TRBD1 or TRBD2 (5 bases each). Germline CDR1 DFQATT, CDR2 SNEGSKA (reference sequence). With 7 bases removed from V and 1 base from J, the gap between germline ends came to 14 bases. The CDR3 sequence is 13 residues long. As DNA, the CDR3 is TGCAGTGTGAGGGACGGGTTATCCTACGAGCAGTACTTC. Translated: CSVRDGLSYEQYF.

This clonotype came up many times. The V and J genes are TRBV3-1 and TRBJ2-1, with D possibly TRBD2 on 5 matching bases. The V end lost 4 bases, the J end lost 7 bases, and 20 bases lay between the germline ends. CDR3 length equals 16 residues. Germline CDR1 LGHDT, CDR2 YNNKEL (reference sequence). The DNA of the CDR3 is TGTGCCAGCAGCCCTCCCGGAGGTCCCACGACGAATGAGCAGTTCTTC. This encodes CASSPPGGPTTNEQFF.

This clonotype came up a few times. CDR3 sequence reads: CASSGGRDYEDTQYF. Here the CDR3 DNA reads TGTGCCAGCAGCGGGGGTCGGGACTACGAGGATACGCAGTATTTT. The chain carries TRBV28 and TRBJ2-3, with TRBD2 matching 7 bases. Unmatched junction bases numbered 12, after V lost 6 bases and J lost 6 bases. Looked up from germline, CDR1 is MDHEN and CDR2 is SYDVKM. CDR3 length: 15 residues.

This clonotype has a handful of counts. The CDR3 loop reads CASSPLARETQYF. In nucleotides, the CDR3 is TGTGCCAGCAGCCCACTGGCAAGGGAGACCCAGTACTTC. This chain uses TRBV6-6 with TRBJ2-5, with D uncertain. Germline V gene sequence: CDR1 MNHNY, CDR2 SVGAGI (reference sequence). The CDR3 is made up of 13 amino acids. The V gene lost 6 bases and the J gene lost 5 bases, with 13 bases spanning the gap.

This clonotype has a handful of counts. Here the CDR3 reads CASSVGGGQTYEQYF. CDR3 in DNA: TGTGCCAGCAGCGTAGGAGGAGGGCAGACCTACGAGCAGTACTTC. V usage is TRBV9 and J usage is TRBJ2-7; possibly TRBD2 for D (6 bases). V gave up 0 bases and J gave up 2 bases, with 12 bases separating them. Germline CDR1 and CDR2: SGDLS and YYNGEE. The CDR3 extends over 15 amino acids. Supplemented by reference TRBV9 and TRBJ2-7, the full variable domain reads DSGVTQTPKHLITATGQRVTLRCSPRSGDLSVYWYQQSLDQGLQFLIQYYNGEERAKGNILERFSAQQFPDLHSELNLSSLELGDSALYFCASSVGGGQTYEQYFGPGTRLTVT.

This clonotype was detected only a few times. The chain links TRBV12-3 or TRBV12-4 to TRBJ1-1; no clear D gene. V lost 6 bases and J lost 6, with 14 bases in between. The CDR3 contains 13 residues. DNA for the CDR3: TGTGCCAGCAGGGTCCTAGGTCGGGCTGAAGCTTTCTTT. Protein sequence: CASRVLGRAEAFF.